This T cell receptor beta chain was sequenced during a study of neurological immune-mediated disorders. Among the participants, healthy controls were blood bank volunteers in Maryland, USA. Unsorted libraries were derived from 2 million PBMCs stored at -80 C. This clonotype showed up many times. Antigen: not known. Study outcomes and limitations: The level of TCR clonal expansion was highest in patients with HTLV-1-associated myelopathy and lowest in multiple sclerosis, where it fell below the level seen in healthy controls.

Trimming took 6 bases from V and 4 from J; bases not matched to a gene: 8. This CDR3 is 15 amino acids long. Germline loops: CDR1 WSHSY, CDR2 SAAADI. Template-switch 5'RACE cDNA synthesis added a 10-nucleotide unique molecular identifier. TCRdb itself ran the 5' RACE reads through MiXCR, one entry per CDR3 protein. The data hold around 79,000 distinct CDR3 sequences, with roughly 15% observed a single time. Sequences were obtained from PBMCs. The origin of this receptor is a woman in her fifties or sixties in good health. This chain connects TRBV10-2 to TRBJ2-1; 8 nucleotides line up with TRBD1. CDR3 DNA sequence: TGCGCCAGCAGAGCTACAGGGGGGAGTTACAATGAGCAGTTCTTC. Translation: CASRATGGSYNEQFF.